These 2 T cell receptor beta chains share one sample of origin, sequenced in a study of a mutant IDH1 vaccine in newly diagnosed glioma (dated by TCRdb to the early 2020s). Receptors were amplified or captured by the immunoSEQ multiplex PCR assay. In its TCRdb copy, this immuneACCESS table keeps in-frame sequences only and misses some clones. Where compared with another copy, unresolved V genes explain less than half of these, and the others have no known cause. Counted in this sample were about 27,000 clones; 75% to 90% of them appeared once. The top ten constitute roughly 33% of the sample. Antigens of these TCRs are unknown. The time point label, read with the paper, signifies: week 35, safety follow-up. A 20-mer mutant IDH1 peptide at 300 micrograms in Montanide made up each vaccine dose, which was injected subcutaneously together with topical imiquimod. The sequencing used PBMCs, collected from a glioma patient whose treatment included an IDH1 peptide vaccine. The origin of the receptors is a man younger than 40 with glioma.

The rearrangement links TRBV7-9 to TRBJ1-2, with a possible D match to TRBD1 (6 bases). The CDR3 runs to 14 residues. Germline assignment: CDR1 SEHNR and CDR2 FQNEAQ (reference sequence). The V end lost 5 bases, the J end lost 4 bases, and 14 bases lay between the germline ends. CDR3 bases: TGTGCCAGCAGCCCACCCAGGGGATTCTATGGCTACACCTTC. Protein product: CASSPPRGFYGYTF.

The CDR3 region has the DNA TGTGCCAGCAGTTACTCGGGTTTTAACACTGAAGCTTTCTTT. Its translation: CASSYSGFNTEAFF. V gene TRBV6-6 combines with J gene TRBJ1-1; D not resolved. Germline values: CDR1 MNHNY, CDR2 SVGAGI (reference sequence). The CDR3 spans 14 residues. Trimming removed 0 bases from V and 2 bases from J, with 7 bases in between.